Listed below are T cell receptor beta chains from one sample, sequenced in a study of cytomegalovirus exposure and HLA in healthy donors. Using immunoSEQ multiplex PCR, the repertoire was profiled, and TCRdb retains in-frame clones only, with some absent. The data contain more than 110,000 clones, around 79% of them singletons. The source material was PBMCs. These receptors all come from a male donor in good health and CMV-seronegative. Both conserved end residues are part of each CDR3. The order of the fields is clone size, D gene, V gene, J gene, CDR3 DNA, CDR3 protein. A D gene is named only where the DNA matches it firmly. The size of a clone is reported for some rows only, either as once, few or many, or as a class for expanded clones.

once,NA,TRBV28,TRBJ2-3,TGTGCCCAACATGCAGTTTCGGATACGCAGTATTTT,CAQHAVSDTQYF
few,NA,TRBV7-9,TRBJ2-1,TGTGCCAGCAGCCCCTACAGTGGGGGGGCCGATTGGGATGAGCAGTTCTTC,CASSPYSGGADWDEQFF
NA,NA,TRBV4-2,TRBJ2-3,TGTGCCAGCAGCCCGAGGAGGGCCGGCACAGATACGCAGTATTTT,CASSPRRAGTDTQYF
NA,NA,TRBV5-1,TRBJ2-4,TGCGCCAGCAGCTTGGGGGCCCTATCAGACATTCAGTACTTC,CASSLGALSDIQYF
NA,NA,TRBV2,TRBJ1-1,TGTGCCACCAACGGGGGTGGTGCCTCAGAAGCTTTCTTT,CATNGGGASEAFF
NA,NA,TRBV6-1,TRBJ2-5,TGTGCCGTCGCGGGCCTTACAGCGGAGACCCAGTACTTC,CAVAGLTAETQYF
few,NA,TRBV29-1,TRBJ2-1,TGCAGCGTTTCAATCTACAATGAGCAGTTCTTC,CSVSIYNEQFF
few,TRBD2,TRBV19,TRBJ2-1,TGTGCCAGTAGTATAGTTAGTGGGGTGACTAGCGGGAGCTCCTACAATGAGCAGTTCTTC,CASSIVSGVTSGSSYNEQFF
NA,TRBD2,TRBV7-2,TRBJ2-1,TGTGCCAGCAGCTCCTCCGGGACTAGCGGGGACACCTACAATGAGCAGTTCTTC,CASSSSGTSGDTYNEQFF
NA,NA,TRBV21-1,TRBJ2-4,TGTGCCAGCAGCACCCGTAGCGGATTAATAGCCAAAAACATTCAGTACTTC,CASSTRSGLIAKNIQYF
NA,NA,TRBV7-9,TRBJ2-7,TGTGCCAGCAGCTTAAAGTCGCGGCATTACGAGCAGTACTTC,CASSLKSRHYEQYF
few,NA,TRBV15,TRBJ1-2,TGTGCCACCAGCAGACCCTCTACTAACTATGGCTACACCTTC,CATSRPSTNYGYTF
few,NA,TRBV6-6,TRBJ1-1,TGTGCCAGCAGTACAGGGAACACTGAAGCTTTCTTT,CASSTGNTEAFF
NA,TRBD1,TRBV11-3,TRBJ2-5,TGTGCCAGCAGCCCAAACAGGGGGAGGGAGACCCAGTACTTC,CASSPNRGRETQYF
NA,TRBD1,TRBV5-1,TRBJ2-5,TGCGCCAGCAGCTTGGGTCGGACAGGGAACCAAGAGACCCAGTACTTC,CASSLGRTGNQETQYF
NA,NA,TRBV19,TRBJ2-7,TGTGCCAGTAGTATCGTGACAGACAATGAGCAGTACTTC,CASSIVTDNEQYF
NA,NA,TRBV9,TRBJ2-1,TGTGCCAGCAGCGTAGGTTCGGGAGCCTACAATGAGCAGTTCTTC,CASSVGSGAYNEQFF
NA,NA,TRBV7-6,TRBJ1-2,TGTGCCAGCAGCTTAGATGTGGGGGGATATGGCTACACCTTC,CASSLDVGGYGYTF
NA,TRBD2,TRBV5-1,TRBJ2-3,TGCGCCAGCAGCTTGTCACTAGCGGGGGAGGAAGATACGCAGTATTTT,CASSLSLAGEEDTQYF
NA,NA,TRBV9,TRBJ2-7,TGTGCCAGCAGCGCTAGGAGCGGAGGGTTTGCCTACGAGCAGTACTTC,CASSARSGGFAYEQYF
once,NA,TRBV7-2,TRBJ1-4,TGTGCCAGCAGCTTAGTTCAGGGCCGAATTGCAACTAATGAAAAACTGTTTTTT,CASSLVQGRIATNEKLFF
NA,TRBD1,TRBV29-1,TRBJ1-1,TGCAGCGCCTCGACAGGGTTGAGCACTGAAGCTTTCTTT,CSASTGLSTEAFF
once,TRBD2,TRBV7-6,TRBJ2-7,TGTGCCAGCAGCCCCCAGACTAGCGCCTACGAGCAGTACTTC,CASSPQTSAYEQYF
NA,NA,TRBV30,TRBJ1-6,TGTGCCTGGCAGGGGTCCTTTGCTTCACCCCTCCACTTT,CAWQGSFASPLHF
NA,TRBD1,TRBV7-3,TRBJ1-2,TGTGCCAGCAGCTTGTCAGGGGGTGAGAATGGCTACACCTTC,CASSLSGGENGYTF